This T cell receptor (beta chain) comes out of a study of cytomegalovirus exposure and HLA in healthy donors. This CDR3 has 13 residues. Germline CDR1 and CDR2: SGHNT and YYREEE (reference sequence). V dropped 4 bases and J dropped 4 bases, with 8 bases sitting between them. 60 Vbeta and 13 Jbeta primers were used in PCR. Measured with immunoSEQ multiplex PCR; TCRdb has only the in-frame clones, and not every one. The profile covers about 160,000 clones, with 77% appearing a single time and about 4% taken by the ten largest. The sequencing input was PBMCs. The TCR sequence derives from a man aged 25 to 40 in good health and CMV-seropositive. The gene calls are TRBV5-4 and TRBJ2-2; D is undetermined. The CDR3 nucleotides read TGTGCCAGCAGCGCCGAGGCCACCGGGGAGCTGTTTTTT. Translation: CASSAEATGELFF.